This entry lists 9 T cell receptor beta chains sequenced from one sample in a study of PD-1 and CTLA-4 blockade in melanoma. Measured with immunoSEQ multiplex PCR; TCRdb has only the in-frame clones, and not every one. The sample has about 32,000 clones, about nine tenths seen once. Sequences were derived from CD8+ T cells from peripheral blood, sampled from a patient given anti-PD-1 treatment. The receptors were sampled from a human donor with melanoma.

The chain uses TRBV5-4 and TRBJ2-7; possibly TRBD1 or TRBD2 for D (5 bases each). Trimming left V 2 bases short and J 1 base short, with 10 bases between. Per the germline V gene, CDR1 is SGHNT and CDR2 is YYREEE (reference sequence). CDR3 size: 14 residues. DNA of the CDR3: TGTGCCAGCAGCTTTGGGACGGGGTCCTACGAGCAGTACTTC. Amino acid sequence: CASSFGTGSYEQYF.

This clone has only a few counts. CDR3 sequence: CASSLGTGTYTEAFF. DNA of the CDR3: TGTGCCAGCAGCTTAGGAACGGGGACATACACTGAAGCTTTCTTT. This rearrangement joins TRBV7-6 to TRBJ1-1, with D perhaps TRBD1 (6 bases). The germline gives CDR1 SGHVS, CDR2 FNYEAQ. V was cut by 1 base and J by 3 bases, with 12 bases left in between. The CDR3 sequence is 15 residues long.

This clone was seen just once. The chain employs TRBV4-1 and TRBJ1-2; the D is unclear. Germline V lookup: CDR1 MGHRA, CDR2 YSYEKL. This CDR3 is built from 14 residues. The V end lost 1 base, the J end lost 1 base, and 7 bases lay between the germline ends. As DNA, the CDR3 is TGCGCCAGCAGCCAAGTTCCCTTTAACTATGGCTACACCTTC. Amino acids: CASSQVPFNYGYTF.

The chain links TRBV19 to TRBJ2-1; 12 bases are a match to TRBD2. Trimming cost V 7 bases and J 4 bases; bases outside gene matches: 8. The CDR3 totals 16 residues. From germline, CDR1 is LNHDA and CDR2 SQIVND (reference sequence). The CDR3: CASISTSGGIYNEQFF. In DNA, the CDR3 is TGTGCCAGTATCTCAACTAGCGGGGGGATATACAATGAGCAGTTCTTC.

The chain is built from TRBV2 and TRBJ2-7; no clear D gene. Trimming left V 4 bases short and J 0 bases short, with 16 bases between. This CDR3 spans 16 amino acids. CDR1 is SNHLY and CDR2 is FYNNEI in the germline V gene. This CDR3 reads CASSGETLTSSYEQYF. As DNA, the CDR3 is TGTGCCAGCAGTGGAGAGACCCTCACGAGCTCCTACGAGCAGTACTTC.

This clone was recorded only once. The chain carries TRBV7-9 and TRBJ2-1; 8 positions agree with TRBD2. J lost 5 bases, V lost 4 bases, and 4 bases had no gene match. Germline V CDR1 and CDR2: SEHNR, FQNEAQ (reference sequence). This CDR3 comprises 14 residues. The CDR3 region has the DNA TGTGCCAGCAGCTCGCGGGGGGACCACAATGAGCAGTTCTTC. This encodes CASSSRGDHNEQFF. The full variable domain, its missing parts supplied by reference TRBV7-9 and TRBJ2-1, is DTGVSQNPRHKITKRGQNVTFRCDPISEHNRLYWYRQTLGQGPEFLTYFQNEAQLEKSRLLSDRFSAERPKGSFSTLEIQRTEQGDSAMYLCASSSRGDHNEQFFGPGTRLTVL.

This clone was recorded once. V and J are TRBV29-1 and TRBJ1-3; possible D gene TRBD1, 6 bases. Looked up from germline, CDR1 is SQVTM and CDR2 is ANQGSEA. The V gene lost 1 base and the J gene lost 0 bases, with 13 bases spanning the gap. This CDR3 spans 16 amino acids. Here the CDR3 reads CSVEGRGGSSGNTIYF. In nucleotides, the CDR3 is TGCAGCGTTGAAGGTCGAGGGGGGAGCTCTGGAAACACCATATATTTT.

This chain joins TRBV28 and TRBJ1-4; 7 bases map to TRBD1. V dropped 4 bases and J dropped 5; count of bases not matched to a gene: 13. CDR3 length: 17 amino acids. The germline V gene has CDR1 MDHEN and CDR2 SYDVKM. In nucleotides, the CDR3 is TGTGCCAGCAGTTCCCGTCGTTTGGGACAGAGGAATGAAAAACTGTTTTTT. Its protein is CASSSRRLGQRNEKLFF. The full variable domain, completed using reference TRBV28 and TRBJ1-4, is DVKVTQSSRYLVKRTGEKVFLECVQDMDHENMFWYRQDPGLGLRLIYFSYDVKMKEKGDIPEGYSVSREKKERFSLILESASTNQTSMYLCASSSRRLGQRNEKLFFGSGTQLSVL.

This chain uses TRBV10-3 with TRBJ2-3, with D hard to call. This CDR3 contains 12 residues. The ends were cut back, 6 bases at V and 3 bases at J, with 7 bases in the middle. Germline assignment: CDR1 ENHRY and CDR2 SYGVKD. CDR3 DNA sequence: TGTGCCATCAGGGAAGCAACAGATACGCAGTATTTT. It specifies CAIREATDTQYF.